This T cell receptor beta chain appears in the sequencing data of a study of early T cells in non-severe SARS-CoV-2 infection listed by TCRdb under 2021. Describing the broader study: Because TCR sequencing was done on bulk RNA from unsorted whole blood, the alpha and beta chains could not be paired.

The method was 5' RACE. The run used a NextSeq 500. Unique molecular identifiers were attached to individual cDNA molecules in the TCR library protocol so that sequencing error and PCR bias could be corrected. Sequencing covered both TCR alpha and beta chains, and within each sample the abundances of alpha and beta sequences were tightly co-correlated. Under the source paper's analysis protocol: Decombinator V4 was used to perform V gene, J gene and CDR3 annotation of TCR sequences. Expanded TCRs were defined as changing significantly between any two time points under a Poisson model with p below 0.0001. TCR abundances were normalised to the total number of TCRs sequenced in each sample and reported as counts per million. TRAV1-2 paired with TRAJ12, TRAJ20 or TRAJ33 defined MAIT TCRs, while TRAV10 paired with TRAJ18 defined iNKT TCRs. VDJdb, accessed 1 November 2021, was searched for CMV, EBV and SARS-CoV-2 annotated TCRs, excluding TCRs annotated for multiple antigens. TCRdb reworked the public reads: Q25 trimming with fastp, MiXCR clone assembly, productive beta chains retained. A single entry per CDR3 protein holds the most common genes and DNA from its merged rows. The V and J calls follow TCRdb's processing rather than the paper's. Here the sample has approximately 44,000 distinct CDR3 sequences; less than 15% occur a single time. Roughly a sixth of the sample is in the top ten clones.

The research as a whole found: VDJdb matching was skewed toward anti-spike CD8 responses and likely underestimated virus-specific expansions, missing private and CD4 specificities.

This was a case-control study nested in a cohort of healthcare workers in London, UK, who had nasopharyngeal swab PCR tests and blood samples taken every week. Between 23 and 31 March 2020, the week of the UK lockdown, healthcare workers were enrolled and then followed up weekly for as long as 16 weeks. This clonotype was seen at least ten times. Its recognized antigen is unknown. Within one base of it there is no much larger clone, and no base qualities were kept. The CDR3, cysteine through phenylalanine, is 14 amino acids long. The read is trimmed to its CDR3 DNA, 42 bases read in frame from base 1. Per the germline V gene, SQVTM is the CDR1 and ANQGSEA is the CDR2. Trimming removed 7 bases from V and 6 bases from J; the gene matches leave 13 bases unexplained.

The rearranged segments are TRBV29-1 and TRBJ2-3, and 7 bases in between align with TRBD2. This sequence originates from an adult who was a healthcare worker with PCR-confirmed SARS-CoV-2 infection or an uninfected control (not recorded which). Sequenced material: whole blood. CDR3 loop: CSAPSGTSQDTQYF. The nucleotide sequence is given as TGCAGCGCTCCCAGCGGGACCTCCCAGGATACGCAGTATTTT.